Presented here are 5 T cell receptor beta chains from one specimen sequenced in a study of T cells in localized non-small cell lung cancer (dated by TCRdb to about 2020). The library was built by means of the immunoSEQ multiplex PCR assay. In TCRdb, the immuneACCESS table is reduced to in-frame sequences with V and J assigned. These tables do not hold every clone; where another copy was compared, an unresolved V gene accounts for under half, and the others remain unexplained. This sample comprises approximately 16,000 clones, 85% to 90% of them detected only once. Around 23% of the sample lies in the top ten. The input for sequencing was peripheral blood, taken before any cancer treatment. Source of these receptors: a female donor at least 60 years old with stage I squamous cell lung carcinoma.

This chain connects TRBV9 to TRBJ1-6; perhaps TRBD1 as D (5 bases). V lost 3 bases to trimming and J lost 7 bases, with 17 bases between them. CDR3 length equals 16 residues. Germline V CDR1 and CDR2: SGDLS, YYNGEE. The DNA of the CDR3 is TGTGCCAGCAGCGCCTTCCGGACCCAGGGCAATTCACCCCTCCACTTT. This sequence encodes CASSAFRTQGNSPLHF.

In this sample, this clone turned up a few times. The chain has TRBV30 and TRBJ1-5, with D hard to call. The V gene lost 0 bases and the J gene lost 6 bases, with 12 bases spanning the gap. Germline-derived CDR1 and CDR2 are GTSNPN and SVGIG (reference sequence). The CDR3 is 14 residues long. This CDR3 is CAWSVGGSGQPQHF. The CDR3 DNA sequence: TGTGCCTGGAGTGTAGGAGGGAGCGGTCAGCCCCAGCATTTT.

The chain combines TRBV5-5 with TRBJ2-3; the D call may be TRBD1 or TRBD2 (5 bases each). In germline, CDR1 is SGHKS, CDR2 YYEKEE (reference sequence). V lost 3 bases and J 4 bases, leaving 12 bases between the germline ends. This CDR3 spans 14 amino acids. The CDR3 coding sequence is TGTGCCAGCAGCTCAGGGAGTGGGCCAGATACGCAGTATTTT. Amino acid sequence: CASSSGSGPDTQYF.

This chain connects TRBV2 to TRBJ2-5; the match to TRBD2 covers 11 bases. The CDR3 extends over 15 amino acids. The V gene's germline CDR1 is SNHLY and CDR2 FYNNEI. The V gene end was trimmed by 6 bases and the J gene end by 2 bases; junction bases not matched to a gene: 5. The chain's CDR3 is CASSLTSGGQETQYF. CDR3 sequence (DNA): TGTGCCAGCAGCCTAACTAGCGGGGGACAAGAGACCCAGTACTTC.

This chain joins TRBV4-3 and TRBJ2-3, with 8 nucleotides matching TRBD2. Germline assignment: CDR1 LGHNA and CDR2 YSLEER. This CDR3 has 15 residues. Trimming cost V 2 bases and J 3 bases; bases outside gene matches: 4. Here the CDR3 reads CASSQQTGGTDTQYF. The CDR3 coding sequence is TGCGCCAGCAGCCAACAAACGGGGGGGACAGATACGCAGTATTTT.